Below are 25 T cell receptor beta chains sequenced from a single sample in a study of T cell responses to AZD1222 COVID-19 vaccine. Measured with immunoSEQ multiplex PCR; TCRdb has only the in-frame clones, and not every one. Seen here are 75,000 to 95,000 clones, about 92% observed once, and the top ten hold approximately 6.5%. Source: peripheral blood, taken on day 0 of MenACWY control vaccination. The receptors shown here come from an adult in good health.

In its sample, this clone was seen once. This sequence joins TRBV12-3 or TRBV12-4 and TRBJ1-5, with D maybe TRBD1 (6 bases). The CDR3 loop spans 13 amino acids. With 3 bases removed from V and 6 bases from J, the gap between germline ends came to 9 bases. CDR3 sequence (DNA): TGTGCCAGCAGTTTGACAGGAGGTCAGCCCCAGCATTTT. It translates to CASSLTGGQPQHF.

V gene TRBV3-1 (or the pseudogene TRBV3-2) combines with J gene TRBJ1-2; D is unresolved. The CDR3 runs to 15 residues. Deletions cut 4 bases from V and 0 bases from J, with 12 bases between. Germline lookup yields CDR1 LGHDT and CDR2 YNNKEL (reference sequence). CDR3 amino acids: CASSRAPKANYGYTF. In DNA, the CDR3 is TGTGCCAGCAGCCGGGCCCCCAAAGCTAACTATGGCTACACCTTC.

This sequence joins TRBV18 and TRBJ1-5; D is possibly TRBD1 (6 bases). Germline V lookup: CDR1 KGHSH, CDR2 LQKENI. V was clipped by 6 bases and J by 5 bases, with 11 bases between them. CDR3 length equals 13 residues. Here the CDR3 reads CASSAAGDQPQHF. CDR3 coding DNA: TGTGCCAGCTCCGCCGCAGGGGATCAGCCCCAGCATTTT.

The chain combines TRBV23-1 with TRBJ1-4, with D tentatively TRBD1 (6 bases). TRBV23-1 is filed as an ORF, its function uncertain. The CDR3 runs to 13 residues. V lost 10 bases and J lost 7, with 16 bases in between. The chain's CDR3 is CATTQGRGEKLFF. The DNA for the CDR3 is TGCGCCACTACCCAGGGGAGGGGTGAAAAACTGTTTTTT.

This clone was counted a few times. J is TRBJ1-2 and V is TRBV7-2; D might be TRBD1 (5 bases). V lost 0 bases to trimming and J lost 8 bases, with 13 bases between them. The V gene's germline CDR1 is SGHTA and CDR2 FQGNSA. CDR3 length equals 14 residues. The CDR3 protein is CASSLAGGGEGYTF. In DNA form, the CDR3 reads TGTGCCAGCAGCTTAGCTGGCGGGGGGGAGGGCTACACCTTC. Supplemented by reference TRBV7-2 and TRBJ1-2, the full variable domain reads GAGVSQSPSNKVTEKGKDVELRCDPISGHTALYWYRQSLGQGLEFLIYFQGNSAPDKSGLPSDRFSAERTGGSVSTLTIQRTQQEDSAVYLCASSLAGGGEGYTFGSGTRLTVV.

The CDR3 region has the DNA TGTGCCAGCAGTTCAGGGGCGCTAGCTAACTATGGCTACACCTTC. Translation: CASSSGALANYGYTF. The V and J genes are TRBV28 and TRBJ1-2; tentatively, D is TRBD1 (6 bases). Germline CDR1 MDHEN, CDR2 SYDVKM. The CDR3 length is 15 residues. V shed 4 bases and J shed 0 bases, with 12 bases lying between them.

The chain links TRBV6-2 or TRBV6-3 to TRBJ2-2; D may be TRBD1 (6 bases). Trimming cost V 0 bases and J 1 base, with 12 bases left between them. CDR1 and CDR2 from the germline V gene are MNHEY and SVGEGT. CDR3 length: 17 residues. The CDR3 bases are TGTGCCAGCAGTTACTCGATTCAGGGGATGAACACCGGGGAGCTGTTTTTT. Protein product: CASSYSIQGMNTGELFF.

The V gene is TRBV6-2 or TRBV6-3, the J gene TRBJ1-3; D is undetermined. The CDR3 totals 18 residues. V lost 2 bases to trimming and J lost 0 bases, with 17 bases between them. The germline V gene has CDR1 MNHEY and CDR2 SVGEGT. This chain's CDR3 is CASSYIAGLPHSGNTIYF. CDR3 bases: TGTGCCAGCAGTTACATTGCCGGACTGCCTCACTCTGGAAACACCATATATTTT.

The chain uses TRBV10-1 and TRBJ2-7, with D hard to call. The CDR3 loop spans 15 amino acids. Deletions cut 2 bases from V and 3 bases from J, with 14 bases between. Germline values: CDR1 WNHNN, CDR2 SYGVQD (reference sequence). The CDR3 sequence is CASSENRATRYEQYF. CDR3 DNA sequence: TGCGCCAGCAGTGAGAATAGGGCGACTCGCTACGAGCAGTACTTC.

V and J are TRBV7-2 and TRBJ1-1; D might be TRBD1 (6 bases). The length of the CDR3 is 15 residues. Germline CDR1 reads SGHTA; CDR2 reads FQGNSA. Deletions cut 5 bases from V and 5 bases from J, with 18 bases between. The CDR3 DNA reads TGTGCCAGCAGCCCCAGGACACAGGGAGGGACTGAAGCTTTCTTT. Its translation: CASSPRTQGGTEAFF.

The V and J genes are TRBV29-1 and TRBJ2-1; perhaps TRBD2 as D (5 bases). V was pared by 0 bases and J by 0 bases, with 15 bases between. From germline, CDR1 is SQVTM and CDR2 ANQGSEA. The CDR3 sequence is 17 residues long. The CDR3, as DNA: TGCAGCGTTGAAGATCTAGCTAGCCGTGTCTCCTACAATGAGCAGTTCTTC. It encodes CSVEDLASRVSYNEQFF.

The V call is TRBV5-8, the J call TRBJ2-5; D is ambiguous. This CDR3 region has 13 residues. The V gene's germline CDR1 is SGHTS and CDR2 YDEGEE. Deletions cut 2 bases from V and 1 base from J, with 6 bases between. The CDR3, as DNA: TGTGCCAGCAGCTTTAGATCCCAAGAGACCCAGTACTTC. This sequence encodes CASSFRSQETQYF.

This clone came up once. The V call is TRBV18, the J call TRBJ2-5; D not resolved. This CDR3 comprises 13 residues. Germline V CDR1 and CDR2: KGHSH, LQKENI. Between the trimmed V and J ends, which lost 3 bases and 7 bases, there was a span of 12 bases. CDR3 nucleotide sequence: TGTGCCAGCTCACCCCCCGCTTCTGCGACCCAGTACTTC. Amino acid sequence: CASSPPASATQYF. The whole variable domain, remainder taken from reference TRBV18 and TRBJ2-5, is NAGVMQNPRHLVRRRGQEARLRCSPMKGHSHVYWYRQLPEEGLKFMVYLQKENIIDESGMPKERFSAEFPKEGPSILRIQQVVRGDSAAYFCASSPPASATQYFGPGTRLLVL.

The chain couples TRBV6-2 or TRBV6-3 to TRBJ1-5; TRBD1 agrees at 8 bases. Losses at the gene ends were 6 bases for V and 3 bases for J; bases not matched to a gene: 7. The CDR3 is 15 amino acids. Germline CDR1 and CDR2: MNHEY and SVGEGT. CDR3 region: CASSIDRGLNQPQHF. As DNA, the CDR3 is TGTGCCAGCAGCATAGACAGGGGCCTCAATCAGCCCCAGCATTTT.

The chain combines TRBV5-1 with TRBJ2-1, with 9 positions matching TRBD1. V trimming: 4 bases; J trimming: 5 bases; junction bases outside the gene matches: 13. The CDR3 contains 17 residues. Germline values: CDR1 SGHRS, CDR2 YFSETQ. For the CDR3, the DNA is TGCGCCAGCAGCGTAACCAGACACCGGGACAGGGACAATGAGCAGTTCTTC. As protein: CASSVTRHRDRDNEQFF.

As for this clone: At one boundary the junction diverges from the germline segment, which might be a read error. The gene calls are TRBV11-2 and TRBJ2-3; D is uncertain. The CDR3 has 12 amino acids. Per the germline V gene, CDR1 is SGHAT and CDR2 is FQNNGV. The CDR3 coding sequence is TGTGCCAGCAGCATAGAGATGGATACGCAGTATTTT. Amino acids: CASSIEMDTQYF.

CDR3 DNA sequence: TGTGCCAGCAGCGCCCCCGGGACACCGGCTAACTATGGCTACACCTTC. It translates to CASSAPGTPANYGYTF. The chain uses TRBV28 and TRBJ1-2, with a weak D call TRBD1 (6 bases). V was trimmed by 6 bases and J by 0 bases, leaving 17 bases between them. The length of the CDR3 is 16 residues. Germline values: CDR1 MDHEN, CDR2 SYDVKM.

This clone appeared a single time. The chain has TRBV12-3 or TRBV12-4 and TRBJ1-2; 9 positions match TRBD1. CDR3 size: 13 residues. V was pared by 5 bases and J by 9 bases, with 7 bases of the junction left unmatched. In DNA form, the CDR3 reads TGTGCCAGCAGTCCAGACAGGGGGTACAGCTACACCTTC. This sequence encodes CASSPDRGYSYTF.

The genes are TRBV5-4 and TRBJ2-2; D might be TRBD1 (6 bases). CDR3 length: 14 residues. Germline CDR1 and CDR2: SGHNT and YYREEE (reference sequence). Trimming took 3 bases from V and 5 from J, leaving 11 bases between them. In DNA form, the CDR3 reads TGTGCCAGCAGCTCCGGACAGATAACCGGGGAGCTGTTTTTT. Its protein is CASSSGQITGELFF.

This chain links TRBV24-1 with TRBJ2-7; 8 bases are a match to TRBD1. The CDR3 loop spans 15 amino acids. Germline V lookup: CDR1 KGHDR, CDR2 SFDVKD. The V gene end was trimmed by 3 bases and the J gene end by 3 bases; junction bases not matched to a gene: 6. The CDR3 sequence is CATSDPRDRSYEQYF. CDR3 bases: TGTGCCACCAGTGATCCCCGGGACAGGAGCTACGAGCAGTACTTC.

The rearrangement links TRBV5-6 to TRBJ2-6; 10 nucleotides agree with TRBD1. V shed 5 bases, J shed 2 bases, and the junction held 13 bases outside the gene matches. This CDR3 has 19 residues. Germline V gene sequence: CDR1 SGHDT, CDR2 YYEEEE. The CDR3 DNA follows: TGTGCCAGCAGTCTAAGGCGGGACAGGGGTATTCCTGGGGCCAACGTCCTGACTTTC. Translated, it gives CASSLRRDRGIPGANVLTF.

This clone turned up a few times. CDR3 protein: CASSWGDRDNSPLHF. CDR3 nucleotide sequence: TGTGCCAGCAGCTGGGGGGACAGAGATAATTCACCCCTCCACTTT. The chain employs TRBV7-2 and TRBJ1-6; 7 nucleotides agree with TRBD1. The trim removed 4 bases at V and 5 bases at J, leaving 5 bases unmatched. This CDR3 is built from 15 residues. Per germline, CDR1 SGHTA and CDR2 FQGNSA.

The V call is TRBV5-8, the J call TRBJ1-3; D unresolved. Trimming stripped 1 base from V and 0 bases from J, with 5 bases between. The CDR3 has 14 residues. Per the germline V gene, CDR1 is SGHTS and CDR2 is YDEGEE. The CDR3 nucleotides read TGTGCCAGCAGCTTGCGCGACTCTGGAAACACCATATATTTT. Translated: CASSLRDSGNTIYF.

The V and J genes are TRBV6-5 and TRBJ2-2; perhaps TRBD1 as D (6 bases). This CDR3 spans 15 amino acids. From germline, CDR1 is MNHEY and CDR2 SVGAGI. The ends were cut back, 2 bases at V and 3 bases at J, with 10 bases in the middle. The CDR3 loop is CASSYQQGDTGELFF. CDR3 in DNA: TGTGCCAGCAGTTACCAACAGGGTGACACCGGGGAGCTGTTTTTT.

The chain links TRBV20-1 to TRBJ2-4; the D is unclear. CDR1 and CDR2 (germline): DFQATT, SNEGSKA (reference sequence). V dropped 1 base and J dropped 9 bases, with 4 bases sitting between them. The CDR3 has 10 amino acids. The CDR3, as DNA: TGCAGTGCTAGAGTGGGCATTCAGTACTTC. It codes for CSARVGIQYF.